The 20 T cell receptor beta chains given below trace back to one sample, sequenced in a study of cytomegalovirus exposure and HLA in healthy donors. Primers: 60 Vbeta forward and 13 Jbeta reverse. The protocol was immunoSEQ multiplex PCR, while the TCRdb copy is restricted to in-frame clones and leaves out a portion. The table lists 95,000 to 120,000 clones, approximately 80% of them singletons. What was sequenced was PBMCs. These receptors originate from a woman between 25 and 40 years old in good health and CMV-seropositive.

The chain carries TRBV12-5 and TRBJ2-1, with 8 bases aligning to TRBD2. This CDR3 has 15 amino acids. The germline V gene encodes CDR1 LGHNT and CDR2 FRNRAP. After removal of 3 bases from V and 3 bases from J, the junction contained 4 bases not matched to a gene. This chain's CDR3 is CASGLGGGSYNEQFF. In nucleotides, the CDR3 is TGTGCTAGTGGTTTAGGCGGGGGGAGCTACAATGAGCAGTTCTTC. The full variable domain, its missing parts supplied by reference TRBV12-5 and TRBJ2-1, is DARVTQTPRHKVTEMGQEVTMRCQPILGHNTVFWYRQTMMQGLELLAYFRNRAPLDDSGMPKDRFSAEMPDATLATLKIQPSEPRDSAVYFCASGLGGGSYNEQFFGPGTRLTVL.

This clone was detected a few times. The gene calls are TRBV7-9 and TRBJ2-5; possibly TRBD1 for D (5 bases). Deletions cut 1 base from V and 9 bases from J, with 6 bases between. Germline V gives CDR1 SEHNR, CDR2 FQNEAQ (reference sequence). This CDR3 is 11 amino acids long. The CDR3 bases are TGTGCCAGCAGCTTAGAAGGGGCCCAGTACTTC. Amino acids: CASSLEGAQYF.

V and J are TRBV6-6 and TRBJ2-7, with 7 bases that match TRBD1. The CDR3 is 12 residues long. The V gene end was trimmed by 7 bases and the J gene end by 5 bases; junction bases not matched to a gene: 5. The V gene's germline CDR1 is MNHNY and CDR2 SVGAGI (reference sequence). The CDR3 loop is CASMRGPDEQYF. The CDR3 region has the DNA TGTGCCAGCATGAGGGGGCCGGACGAGCAGTACTTC.

This rearrangement joins TRBV29-1 to TRBJ2-3; the D gene is possibly TRBD2 (6 bases). The germline V and J ends were trimmed by 3 bases and 2 bases, with 9 bases remaining between them. Germline values: CDR1 SQVTM, CDR2 ANQGSEA. The CDR3 contains 13 residues. The CDR3 here is CSVEGGNTDTQYF. CDR3 bases: TGCAGCGTTGAGGGGGGAAACACAGATACGCAGTATTTT.

V gene TRBV19 combines with J gene TRBJ1-2; D call uncertain. The CDR3 length is 14 residues. In germline, CDR1 is LNHDA, CDR2 SQIVND (reference sequence). V was cut by 5 bases and J by 8 bases, with 18 bases left in between. The CDR3 bases are TGTGCCAGTAGTCGGGGAGGGATGGGTCTGGGCTACACCTTC. Translation gives CASSRGGMGLGYTF.

The chain couples TRBV7-2 to TRBJ1-5; 10 bases are shared with TRBD1. The length of the CDR3 is 13 residues. Germline lookup yields CDR1 SGHTA and CDR2 FQGNSA. With V trimmed by 3 bases and J by 9 bases, 2 bases remained unmatched. This CDR3 reads CASSLGQGRPQHF. CDR3 in DNA: TGTGCCAGCAGCTTGGGACAGGGGCGGCCCCAGCATTTT.

The chain couples TRBV30 to TRBJ1-1; D perhaps matches TRBD1 (6 bases). This CDR3 is built from 15 residues. V lost 1 base and J lost 2, with 14 bases in between. Germline CDR1 reads GTSNPN; CDR2 reads SVGIG (reference sequence). The DNA of the CDR3 is TGTGCCTGGAGTGGGAGGGGGGGGGTAAACACTGAAGCTTTCTTT. Translation gives CAWSGRGGVNTEAFF.

This clone was seen only once. The chain uses TRBV7-9 and TRBJ2-7; D is possibly TRBD1 (7 bases). Germline CDR1 SEHNR, CDR2 FQNEAQ (reference sequence). V was pared by 5 bases and J by 6 bases, with 11 bases between. The CDR3 loop spans 12 amino acids. CDR3 protein: CASSQGGAEQYF. CDR3 nucleotide sequence: TGTGCCAGCAGCCAGGGGGGTGCCGAGCAGTACTTC.

The chain is built from TRBV4-2 and TRBJ2-5; 11 nucleotides align to TRBD2. TRBJ2-7 explains the end of the DNA better; the J call may be wrong. CDR1 is LGHNA and CDR2 is YNFKEQ in the germline V gene. This CDR3 has 15 residues. The CDR3 region is CASSPYSGGAYEQYF. The CDR3 coding sequence is TGTGCCAGCAGCCCCTATAGCGGGGGGGCCTACGAGCAGTACTTC.

This chain connects TRBV10-1 to TRBJ1-1; perhaps TRBD1 as D (6 bases). CDR3 size: 12 residues. Per germline, CDR1 WNHNN and CDR2 SYGVQD (reference sequence). V lost 6 bases, J lost 7 bases, and 12 bases lay in between. CDR3 loop: CASSGTRSEAFF. In nucleotides, the CDR3 is TGCGCCAGCAGCGGGACACGGAGTGAAGCTTTCTTT.

This chain joins TRBV5-1 and TRBJ2-3, with D unresolved. The CDR3 spans 15 residues. Trimming cost V 4 bases and J 1 base, with 13 bases left between them. Germline lookup yields CDR1 SGHRS and CDR2 YFSETQ. CDR3 in DNA: TGCGCCAGCAGCCCCGACTTAGTGGGCACAGATACGCAGTATTTT. Translated, it gives CASSPDLVGTDTQYF. The variable domain in full, with the rest retrieved from reference TRBV5-1 and TRBJ2-3, is KAGVTQTPRYLIKTRGQQVTLSCSPISGHRSVSWYQQTPGQGLQFLFEYFSETQRNKGNFPGRFSGRQFSNSRSEMNVSTLELGDSALYLCASSPDLVGTDTQYFGPGTRLTVL.

This clone was seen a few times. The genes are TRBV10-1 and TRBJ2-3; 11 bases map to TRBD2. With V trimmed by 10 bases and J by 6 bases, 24 bases remained unmatched. Germline-derived CDR1 and CDR2 are WNHNN and SYGVQD (reference sequence). CDR3 length equals 19 residues. CDR3 nucleotides: TGCGCCACCCTGTTGGGGGCCCCTTTGACTAGCGGGGTCCTGGATACGCAGTATTTT. Translation: CATLLGAPLTSGVLDTQYF.

The rearrangement joins TRBV13 to TRBJ2-3; 12 bases line up with TRBD2. CDR3 length equals 15 residues. Trimming removed 5 bases from V and 7 bases from J; junction bases left unmatched: 7. Germline loops: CDR1 PRHDT, CDR2 FYEKMQ (reference sequence). CDR3 sequence: CASSDRLAGENTQYF. DNA for the CDR3: TGTGCCAGCAGCGACAGACTAGCGGGAGAAAATACGCAGTATTTT.

The CDR3 loop reads CASSRSGGRALYEQYF. CDR3 bases: TGCGCCAGCAGCCGCTCAGGCGGGAGGGCCCTCTACGAGCAGTACTTC. The chain has TRBV4-1 and TRBJ2-7; TRBD2 agrees at 9 bases. Germline trimming cut 4 bases from V and 3 bases from J; bases unmatched to any gene: 10. Germline CDR1 is MGHRA and CDR2 is YSYEKL. This CDR3 has 16 residues.

The chain is built from TRBV7-3 and TRBJ2-7; D gene uncertain. The germline V gene encodes CDR1 SGHTA and CDR2 FQGTGA. V was trimmed by 5 bases and J by 2 bases, leaving 16 bases between them. This CDR3 comprises 15 residues. CDR3 in DNA: TGTGCCAGCAGCCCCGGAGCCGCCGGAGCCTACGAGCAGTACTTC. Translating gives CASSPGAAGAYEQYF.

The chain recombines TRBV7-2 with TRBJ1-5; 8 nucleotides match TRBD1. V gave up 5 bases and J gave up 5 bases; unmatched junction bases: 11. CDR3 length: 16 residues. The germline gives CDR1 SGHTA, CDR2 FQGNSA. CDR3 in amino acids: CASSTNGQGSYQPQHF. The CDR3 DNA is TGTGCCAGCAGCACGAACGGACAGGGCTCATATCAGCCCCAGCATTTT.

This clone was detected a few times. The chain has TRBV27 and TRBJ2-1; D uncertain. CDR1 MNHEY and CDR2 SMNVEV come from the germline V gene (reference sequence). CDR3 length: 16 amino acids. Trimming cost V 5 bases and J 2 bases, with 16 bases left between them. The CDR3 loop is CASSPDTSWPYNEQFF. CDR3 nucleotide sequence: TGTGCCAGCAGTCCCGACACAAGCTGGCCCTACAATGAGCAGTTCTTC.

This clone came up a few times. J is TRBJ2-5 and V is TRBV7-2; a weak D match, TRBD1 (8 bases). Germline CDR1 reads SGHTA; CDR2 reads FQGNSA. CDR3 size: 15 residues. Trimming cost V 5 bases and J 3 bases, with 16 bases left between them. CDR3 region: CASSPATGGEETQYF. In nucleotides, the CDR3 is TGTGCCAGCAGCCCAGCTACAGGGGGGGAAGAGACCCAGTACTTC. Together with reference TRBV7-2 and TRBJ2-5, the CDR3 gives the full variable domain: GAGVSQSPSNKVTEKGKDVELRCDPISGHTALYWYRQSLGQGLEFLIYFQGNSAPDKSGLPSDRFSAERTGGSVSTLTIQRTQQEDSAVYLCASSPATGGEETQYFGPGTRLLVL.

The gene calls are TRBV2 and TRBJ1-1, with a tentative D call TRBD1 (6 bases). Looked up from germline, CDR1 is SNHLY and CDR2 is FYNNEI. The CDR3 is 15 residues long. V was cut by 6 bases and J by 1 base, with 15 bases left in between. The CDR3 region has the DNA TGTGCCAGCAGATCCCGTATGGACAGGAACACTGAAGCTTTCTTT. This gives the protein CASRSRMDRNTEAFF.

The J gene is TRBJ1-3, the V gene TRBV11-3; 11 bases are a match to TRBD1. CDR3 length equals 15 residues. Germline assignment: CDR1 SGHNT and CDR2 YENEEA. V dropped 5 bases and J dropped 6; count of bases not matched to a gene: 6. The CDR3 nucleotides read TGTGCCAGCAGCCGGGACAGGGGGGAAGAAAACACCATATATTTT. This translates into CASSRDRGEENTIYF.